The sequence of this T cell receptor (beta chain) was determined in a study of technical replicates of blood from a handful of donors. This CDR3 has 15 residues. Germline-derived CDR1 and CDR2 are SGHRS and YFSETQ. V lost 4 bases, J lost 4 bases, and 9 bases stayed unmatched. Sequencing was performed with immunoSEQ multiplex PCR; in TCRdb, only in-frame clones are kept and a portion is missing. This sample carries fewer than 100,000 clones, about 93% of them seen once, and the ten largest clones take 0.27%. The chain is built from TRBV5-1 and TRBJ2-7, with 9 positions matching TRBD1. The TCR originated in a human donor in good health. Input material: T cells isolated from PBMCs. This CDR3 is CASSADPGTGYEQYF. The CDR3, as DNA: TGCGCCAGCAGCGCCGATCCCGGGACAGGGTACGAGCAGTACTTC.